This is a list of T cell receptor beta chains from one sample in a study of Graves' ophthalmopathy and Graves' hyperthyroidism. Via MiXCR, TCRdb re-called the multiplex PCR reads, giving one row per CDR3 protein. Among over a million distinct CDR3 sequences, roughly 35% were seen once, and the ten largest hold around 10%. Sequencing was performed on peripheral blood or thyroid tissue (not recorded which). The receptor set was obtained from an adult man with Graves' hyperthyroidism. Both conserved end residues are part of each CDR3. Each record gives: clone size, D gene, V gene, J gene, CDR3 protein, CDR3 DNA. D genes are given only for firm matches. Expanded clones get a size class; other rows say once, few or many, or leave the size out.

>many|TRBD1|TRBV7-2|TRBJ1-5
CASSLAPWTGNQPQHF
TGTGCCAGCAGCTTAGCCCCCTGGACAGGGAATCAGCCCCAGCATTTT
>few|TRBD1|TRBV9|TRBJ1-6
CASSYSEQGRSPLHF
TGTGCCAGCAGTTACTCGGAACAGGGGCGTTCACCCCTCCACTTT
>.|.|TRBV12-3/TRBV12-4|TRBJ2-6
CASSGAGAPNDVLTF
TGTGCCAGCAGTGGGGCAGGGGCCCCGAACGACGTCCTGACTTTC
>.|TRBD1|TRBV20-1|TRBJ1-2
CSASPWTGGGYTF
TGCAGTGCTAGTCCCTGGACAGGAGGCGGCTACACCTTC
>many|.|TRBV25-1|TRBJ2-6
CASGNSGANVLTF
TGTGCCAGCGGAAACTCTGGGGCCAACGTCCTGACTTTC
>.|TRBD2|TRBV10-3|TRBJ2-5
CATFPREAKKQETQYF
TGTGCCACTTTTCCCCGGGAGGCCAAGAAACAAGAGACCCAGTACTTC
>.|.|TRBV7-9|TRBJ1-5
CASRTMGQPQHF
TGTGCCAGCAGGACGATGGGTCAGCCCCAGCATTTT
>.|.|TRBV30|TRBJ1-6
CAWSAPRSPLHF
TGTGCCTGGAGTGCCCCCAGATCACCCCTCCACTTT
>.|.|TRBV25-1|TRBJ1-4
CASNPEATNEKLFF
TGTGCCAGCAACCCGGAGGCAACTAATGAAAAACTGTTTTTT
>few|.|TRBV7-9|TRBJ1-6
CASSREKGVSSPLHF
TGTGCCAGCAGCCGAGAAAAGGGGGTTTCTTCACCCCTCCACTTT
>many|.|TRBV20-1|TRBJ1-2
CSASDRGRTYGYTF
TGCAGTGCTAGTGATCGGGGGCGCACCTATGGCTACACCTTC
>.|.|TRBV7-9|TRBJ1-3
CASSLGGVSSGNTIYF
TGCGCCAGCAGCTTGGGCGGCGTGTCTTCGGGAAACACCATATATTTT
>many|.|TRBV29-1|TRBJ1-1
CSVVLWDEAFF
TGCAGCGTTGTTTTGTGGGATGAAGCTTTCTTT
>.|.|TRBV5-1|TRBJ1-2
CASSPGWRVEDYGYTF
TGCGCCAGCAGCCCAGGGTGGAGAGTGGAGGACTATGGCTACACCTTC
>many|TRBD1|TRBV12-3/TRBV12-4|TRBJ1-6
CASRRGQGGSPLHF
TGTGCCAGCAGAAGGGGACAGGGAGGGTCACCCCTCCACTTT
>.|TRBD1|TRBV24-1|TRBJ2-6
CATSPTGTGSSGANVLTF
TGTGCCACCAGCCCAACCGGGACAGGGTCATCTGGGGCCAACGTCCTGACTTTC
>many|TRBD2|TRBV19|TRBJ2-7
CASNLGTSGVYEQYF
TGTGCCAGTAACCTGGGGACTAGCGGAGTCTACGAGCAGTACTTC
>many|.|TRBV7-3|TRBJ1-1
CASSAPPRVGTEAFF
TGTGCCAGCAGCGCCCCCCCCAGGGTGGGCACTGAAGCTTTCTTT
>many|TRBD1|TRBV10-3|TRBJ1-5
CAISEVWLGQAVGPQHF
TGTGCCATCAGTGAGGTTTGGTTGGGACAGGCCGTTGGGCCCCAGCATTTT
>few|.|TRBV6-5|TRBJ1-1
CASRARLEAFF
TGTGCCAGCAGAGCAAGACTTGAAGCTTTCTTT
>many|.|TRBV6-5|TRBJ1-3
CASSYALSGNTIYF
TGTGCCAGCAGTTACGCCCTGTCTGGAAACACCATATATTTT
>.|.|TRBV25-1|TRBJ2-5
CASSLSRALGTQYF
TGTGCCAGCAGCCTTAGCCGGGCACTAGGGACCCAGTACTTC
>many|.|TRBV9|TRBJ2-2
CASSGTGLGNTGELFF
TGTGCCAGCAGCGGGACGGGACTCGGGAACACCGGGGAGCTGTTTTTT
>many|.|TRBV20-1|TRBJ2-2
CSAKDSPTGELFF
TGCAGTGCAAAAGACAGCCCCACCGGGGAGCTGTTTTTT
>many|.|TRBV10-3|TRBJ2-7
CAISDRRYEQYF
TGTGCCATCAGTGATCGGCGATACGAGCAGTACTTC
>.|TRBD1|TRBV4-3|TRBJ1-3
CASSQKSGGSTIYF
TGCGCCAGCAGCCAAAAATCAGGGGGAAGCACCATATATTTT
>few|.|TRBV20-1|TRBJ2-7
CSFPRTSYEQYF
TGCAGTTTTCCCCGGACCAGCTACGAGCAGTACTTC
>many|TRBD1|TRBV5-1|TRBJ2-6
CASSSPRTGGSGGANVLTF
TGCGCCAGCAGCTCACCCAGGACAGGGGGTTCGGGTGGGGCCAACGTCCTGACTTTC
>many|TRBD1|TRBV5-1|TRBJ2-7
CASRRTGKEQYF
TGCGCCAGCAGGCGGACAGGGAAAGAGCAGTACTTC
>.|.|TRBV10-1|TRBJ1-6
CASTMGVSPLHF
TGTGCCAGCACGATGGGGGTTTCACCCCTCCACTTT
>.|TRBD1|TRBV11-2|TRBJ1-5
CASTKTGRVQPQHF
TGTGCCAGCACCAAGACAGGGCGGGTCCAGCCCCAGCATTTT
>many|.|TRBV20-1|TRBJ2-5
CSATVRGPETQYF
TGCAGTGCAACTGTCCGGGGGCCAGAGACCCAGTACTTC
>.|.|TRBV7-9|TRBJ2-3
CASSLTGDTQYF
TGTGCCAGCAGCTTAACTGGGGATACGCAGTATTTT
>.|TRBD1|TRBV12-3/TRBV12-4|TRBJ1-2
CASSSRDSLNNYGYTF
TGTGCCAGCAGTTCGAGGGACAGTCTGAATAACTATGGCTACACCTTC
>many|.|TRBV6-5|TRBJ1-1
CASREAGGTEAFF
TGTGCCTCCAGAGAGGCCGGAGGCACTGAAGCTTTCTTT
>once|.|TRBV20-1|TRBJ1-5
CSARKTEGTDF
TGCAGTGCTAGAAAGACAGAGGGGACGGATTTT
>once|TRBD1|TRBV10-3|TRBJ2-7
CAISGDSSLPGRHEQYF
TGTGCCATCAGTGGGGACAGCTCACTCCCAGGGAGACACGAGCAGTACTTC
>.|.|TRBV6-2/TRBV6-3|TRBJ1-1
CASSRARGITEAFF
TGTGCCAGCAGTCGAGCACGGGGTATTACTGAAGCTTTCTTT
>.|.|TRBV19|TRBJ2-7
CASSLNHGQSYEQYF
TGTGCCAGTAGTCTCAACCACGGACAGAGCTACGAGCAGTACTTC
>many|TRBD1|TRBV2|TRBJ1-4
CASSPSDRGEKLFF
TGTGCCAGCAGCCCATCGGACAGGGGCGAAAAACTGTTTTTT
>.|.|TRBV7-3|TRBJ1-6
CASSFAGSGPPLHF
TGTGCCAGCAGCTTTGCGGGCAGCGGGCCACCCCTCCACTTT
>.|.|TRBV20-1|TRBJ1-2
CSAFTRGWDYGHTF
TGCAGTGCTTTTACCAGGGGTTGGGACTATGGCCACACCTTC
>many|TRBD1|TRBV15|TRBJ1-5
CATSAETGNQPQHF
TGTGCCACCAGCGCAGAGACAGGGAACCAGCCCCAGCATTTT
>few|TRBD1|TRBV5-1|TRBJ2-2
CASSIGTGYSGELFF
TGCGCCAGCAGCATCGGGACAGGGTATTCCGGGGAGCTGTTTTTT
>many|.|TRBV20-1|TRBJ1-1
CSARWGAEAFF
TGCAGTGCTAGATGGGGCGCTGAAGCTTTCTTT
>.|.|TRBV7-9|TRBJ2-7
CASSWPPGAYEQYF
TGTGCCAGCAGCTGGCCACCGGGAGCTTACGAGCAGTACTTC
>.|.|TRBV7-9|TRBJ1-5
CASSNTGHLNQPQHF
TGTGCCAGCAGCAACACGGGACATCTGAATCAGCCCCAGCATTTT
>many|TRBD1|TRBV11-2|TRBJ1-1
CASSGGGGWESKAFF
TGTGCCAGCAGCGGGGGAGGGGGCTGGGAGAGTAAGGCTTTCTTT
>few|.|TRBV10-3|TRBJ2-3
CAISAQGQDTQYF
TGTGCCATCAGTGCGCAGGGACAAGATACGCAGTATTTT
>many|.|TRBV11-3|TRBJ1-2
CASRRRAFPLYGYTF
TGTGCCAGCAGAAGGAGGGCCTTTCCTCTCTATGGCTACACCTTC
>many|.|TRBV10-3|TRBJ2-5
CAISGRGGETQYF
TGTGCCATCAGTGGTCGAGGGGGAGAGACCCAGTACTTC
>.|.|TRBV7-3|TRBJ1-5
CASSLVAHQPQHF
TGTGCCAGCAGCTTAGTAGCCCATCAGCCCCAGCATTTT
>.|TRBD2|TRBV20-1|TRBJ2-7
CSARKRGGDSYEQYF
TGCAGTGCTAGAAAACGCGGGGGTGATAGCTACGAGCAGTACTTC
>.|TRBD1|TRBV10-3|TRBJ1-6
CAIAGGQGSPLHF
TGTGCCATAGCGGGAGGACAGGGATCACCCCTCCACTTT
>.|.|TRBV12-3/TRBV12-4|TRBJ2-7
CASSLRGASYEQYF
TGTGCCAGCAGTTTACGGGGGGCCTCCTACGAGCAGTACTTC
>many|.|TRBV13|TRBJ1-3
CASSAQSSGNTIYF
TGTGCCAGCAGCGCACAGAGTTCTGGAAACACCATATATTTT
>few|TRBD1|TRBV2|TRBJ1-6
CASSLQGLNSPLHF
TGTGCCAGCAGTTTACAGGGGCTGAATTCACCCCTCCACTTT
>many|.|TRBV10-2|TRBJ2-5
CASWGVGETQYF
TGCGCCAGCTGGGGGGTCGGTGAGACCCAGTACTTC
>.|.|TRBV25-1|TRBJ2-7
CASSSHGGTPYEQYF
TGTGCCAGCAGTTCACACGGAGGGACCCCCTACGAGCAGTACTTC